This record concerns one TCR beta chain sequence. This record comes from a study of blood T cell repertoires in COVID-19. The germline V and J ends were trimmed by 3 bases and 2 bases, with 13 bases remaining between them. Germline loops: CDR1 GTSNPN, CDR2 SVGIG (reference sequence). This CDR3 is built from 14 residues. Clones were read by immunoSEQ multiplex PCR, and TCRdb kept only the in-frame ones, dropping some. Of 150,000 or so clones detected, 60% to 80% appear once; the ten largest clones hold less than 3%. The sample consisted of PBMCs or T cells enriched from blood (not recorded which). This rearrangement joins TRBV30 to TRBJ1-1; possible D gene TRBD1, 6 bases. The TCR was taken from a woman aged 45-59 years who had recovered from COVID-19. The CDR3: CAWRSGTINTEAFF. For the CDR3, the DNA is TGTGCCTGGAGGTCCGGGACAATAAACACTGAAGCTTTCTTT.